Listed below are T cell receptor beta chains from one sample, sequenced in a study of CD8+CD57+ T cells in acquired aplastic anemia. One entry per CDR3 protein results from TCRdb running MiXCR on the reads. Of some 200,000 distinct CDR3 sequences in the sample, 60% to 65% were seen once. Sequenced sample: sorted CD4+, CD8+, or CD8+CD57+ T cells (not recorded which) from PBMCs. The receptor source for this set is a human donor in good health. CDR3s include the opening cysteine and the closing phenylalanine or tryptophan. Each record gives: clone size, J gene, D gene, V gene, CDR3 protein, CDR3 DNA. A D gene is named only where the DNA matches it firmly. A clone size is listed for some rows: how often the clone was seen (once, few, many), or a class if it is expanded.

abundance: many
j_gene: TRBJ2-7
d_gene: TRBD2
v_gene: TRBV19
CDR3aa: CASSIGLAGGEQYF
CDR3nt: TGTGCCAGTAGTATCGGACTAGCGGGAGGTGAGCAGTACTTC

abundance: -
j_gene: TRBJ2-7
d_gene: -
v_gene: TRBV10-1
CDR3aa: CASAPQVASEQYF
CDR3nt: TGCGCCAGCGCCCCACAGGTAGCGAGCGAGCAGTACTTC

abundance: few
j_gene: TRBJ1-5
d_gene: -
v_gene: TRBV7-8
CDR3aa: CASSLATGIGSNQPQHF
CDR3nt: TGTGCCAGCAGCTTAGCGACGGGGATAGGTAGCAATCAGCCCCAGCATTTT

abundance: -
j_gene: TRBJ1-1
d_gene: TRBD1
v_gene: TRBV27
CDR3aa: CASGSGQGISEAFF
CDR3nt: TGTGCCAGCGGTTCGGGACAGGGAATCTCTGAAGCTTTCTTT

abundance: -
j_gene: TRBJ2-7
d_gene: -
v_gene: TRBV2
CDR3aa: CASSSSRAEQYF
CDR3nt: TGTGCCAGCAGTTCCTCTCGGGCCGAGCAGTACTTC

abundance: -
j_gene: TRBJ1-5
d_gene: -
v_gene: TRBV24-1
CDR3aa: CATSAEPGATHSNQPQHF
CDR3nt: TGTGCCACCAGTGCTGAACCTGGGGCCACTCATAGCAATCAGCCCCAGCATTTT

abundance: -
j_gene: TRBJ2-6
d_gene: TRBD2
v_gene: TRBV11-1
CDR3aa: CASSRGVGAGGGANVLTF
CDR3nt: TGTGCCAGCAGCCGCGGCGTGGGGGCGGGGGGAGGGGCCAACGTCCTGACTTTC

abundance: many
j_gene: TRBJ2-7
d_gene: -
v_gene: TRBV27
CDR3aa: CASSFSGSYEQYF
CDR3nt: TGTGCCAGCAGTTTTTCCGGTTCCTACGAGCAGTACTTC

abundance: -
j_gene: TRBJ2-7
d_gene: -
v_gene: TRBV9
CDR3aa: CASSWSPPDHEQYF
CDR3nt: TGTGCCAGCAGCTGGTCACCCCCCGACCACGAGCAGTACTTC

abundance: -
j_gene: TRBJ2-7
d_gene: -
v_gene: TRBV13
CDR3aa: CASSPGEVAYEQYF
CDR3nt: TGTGCCAGCAGCCCCGGAGAGGTCGCCTACGAGCAGTACTTC

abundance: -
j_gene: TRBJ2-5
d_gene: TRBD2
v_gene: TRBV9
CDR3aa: CASSSSGGTQETQYF
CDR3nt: TGTGCCAGCAGCTCCAGCGGGGGGACCCAAGAGACCCAGTACTTC

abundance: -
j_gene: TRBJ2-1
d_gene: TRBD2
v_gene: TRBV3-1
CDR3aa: CASSQTPGLGVNNEQFF
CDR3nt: TGTGCCAGCAGCCAAACACCGGGACTAGGGGTAAACAATGAGCAGTTCTTC

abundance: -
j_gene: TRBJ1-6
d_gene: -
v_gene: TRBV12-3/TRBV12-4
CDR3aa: CASRDLNNSPLHF
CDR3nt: TGTGCCAGCAGGGACCTCAATAATTCACCCCTCCACTTT

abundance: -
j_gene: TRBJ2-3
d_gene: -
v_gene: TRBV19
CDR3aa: CASSTLGLATDTQYF
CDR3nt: TGTGCCAGTAGTACCCTTGGACTGGCGACAGATACGCAGTATTTT

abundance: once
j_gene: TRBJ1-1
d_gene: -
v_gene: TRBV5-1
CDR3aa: CASSLEGRANTEAFF
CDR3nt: TGCGCCAGCAGCTTGGAGGGCAGGGCAAACACTGAAGCTTTCTTT

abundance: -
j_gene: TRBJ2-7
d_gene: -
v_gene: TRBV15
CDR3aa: CATSRDLVSVYF
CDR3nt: TGTGCCACCAGCAGAGATTTAGTTAGCGTTTACTTC

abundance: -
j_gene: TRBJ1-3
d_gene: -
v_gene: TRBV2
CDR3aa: CASVWGAPGNTIYF
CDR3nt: TGTGCCAGTGTGTGGGGGGCTCCTGGAAACACCATATATTTT

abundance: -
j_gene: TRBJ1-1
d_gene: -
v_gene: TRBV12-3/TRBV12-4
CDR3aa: CASSLGAGRTEAFF
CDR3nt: TGTGCCAGCAGTTTAGGGGCAGGGAGGACTGAAGCTTTCTTT

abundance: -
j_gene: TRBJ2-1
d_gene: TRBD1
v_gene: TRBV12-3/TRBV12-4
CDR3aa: CASSLPFSGTGNNEQFF
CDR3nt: TGTGCCAGCAGTTTACCCTTTTCCGGGACAGGGAACAATGAGCAGTTCTTC

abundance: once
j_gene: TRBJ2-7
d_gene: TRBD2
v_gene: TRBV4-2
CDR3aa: CASSQDLAGFSYEQYF
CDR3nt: TGTGCCAGCAGCCAAGATTTAGCGGGGTTCTCCTACGAGCAGTACTTC

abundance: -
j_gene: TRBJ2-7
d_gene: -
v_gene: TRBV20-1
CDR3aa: CSARGGGRYEQYF
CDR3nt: TGCAGTGCTAGGGGGGGCGGGCGGTACGAGCAGTACTTC

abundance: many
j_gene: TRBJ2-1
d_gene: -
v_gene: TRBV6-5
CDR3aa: CASSSDFYNEQFF
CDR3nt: TGTGCCAGCAGCTCGGACTTTTACAATGAGCAGTTCTTC

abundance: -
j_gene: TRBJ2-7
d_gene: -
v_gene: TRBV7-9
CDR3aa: CASSLERGSYEQYF
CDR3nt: TGTGCCAGCAGCTTAGAACGGGGATCCTACGAGCAGTACTTC

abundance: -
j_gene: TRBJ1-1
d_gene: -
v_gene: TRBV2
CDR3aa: CASSTAGTPEAFF
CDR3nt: TGTGCCAGCAGTACAGCAGGGACGCCGGAAGCTTTCTTT

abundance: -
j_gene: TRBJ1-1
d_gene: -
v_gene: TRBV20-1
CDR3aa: CSGQVRNTEAFF
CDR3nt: TGCAGTGGGCAGGTGAGGAACACTGAAGCTTTCTTT

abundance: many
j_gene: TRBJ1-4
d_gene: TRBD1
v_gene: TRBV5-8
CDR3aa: CASSSGQGGLFF
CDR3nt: TGTGCCAGCAGCAGCGGACAGGGAGGACTGTTTTTT

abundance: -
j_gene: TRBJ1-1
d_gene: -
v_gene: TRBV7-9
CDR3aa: CASSHGEGWNTEAFF
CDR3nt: TGTGCCAGCAGCCATGGGGAGGGGTGGAACACTGAAGCTTTCTTT

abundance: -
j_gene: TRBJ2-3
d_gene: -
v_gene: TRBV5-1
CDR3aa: CASSPGGGDTQYF
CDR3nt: TGCGCCAGCAGCCCCGGAGGCGGAGATACGCAGTATTTT

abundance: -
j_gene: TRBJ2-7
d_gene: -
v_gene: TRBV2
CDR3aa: CASTSGGQSYEQYF
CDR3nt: TGTGCCAGCACGAGTGGAGGGCAGTCCTACGAGCAGTACTTC

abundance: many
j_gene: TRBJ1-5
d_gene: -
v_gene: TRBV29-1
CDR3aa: CSVEDSDSNQPQHF
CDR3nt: TGCAGCGTTGAAGACAGTGATAGCAATCAGCCCCAGCATTTT

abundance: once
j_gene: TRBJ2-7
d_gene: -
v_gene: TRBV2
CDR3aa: CASSWGYEQYF
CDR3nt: TGTGCCAGCAGTTGGGGATACGAGCAGTACTTC

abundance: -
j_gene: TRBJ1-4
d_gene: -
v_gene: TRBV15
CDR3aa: CATSRPVGFADEKLFF
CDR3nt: TGTGCCACCAGCAGACCGGTGGGGTTTGCAGATGAAAAACTGTTTTTT

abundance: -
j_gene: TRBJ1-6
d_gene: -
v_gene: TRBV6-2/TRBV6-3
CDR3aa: CASSSINSPLHF
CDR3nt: TGTGCCAGCAGCTCGATTAATTCACCCCTCCACTTT

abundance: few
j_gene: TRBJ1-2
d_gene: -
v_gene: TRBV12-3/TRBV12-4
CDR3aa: CASSFQVPMGYTF
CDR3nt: TGTGCCAGCAGTTTCCAAGTCCCGATGGGGTACACCTTC

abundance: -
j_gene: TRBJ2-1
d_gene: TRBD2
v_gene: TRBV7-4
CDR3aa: CASSYGTSGFTLNEQFF
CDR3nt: TGTGCCAGCAGTTACGGGACTAGCGGCTTCACTCTCAATGAGCAGTTCTTC

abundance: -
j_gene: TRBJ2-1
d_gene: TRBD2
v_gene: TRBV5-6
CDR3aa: CASSLGRGGPFYNEQFF
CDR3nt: TGTGCCAGCAGCTTGGGACGCGGGGGGCCCTTTTACAATGAGCAGTTCTTC

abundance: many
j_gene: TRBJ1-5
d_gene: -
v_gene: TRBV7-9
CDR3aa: CASSPGTSNQPQHF
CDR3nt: TGTGCCAGCAGCCCCGGCACGAGCAATCAGCCCCAGCATTTT

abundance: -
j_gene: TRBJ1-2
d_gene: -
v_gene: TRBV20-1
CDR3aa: CSARVQAGDGYTF
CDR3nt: TGCAGTGCTAGAGTTCAGGCTGGGGATGGCTACACCTTC

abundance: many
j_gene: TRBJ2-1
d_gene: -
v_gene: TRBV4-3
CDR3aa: CASSPTPSVASYNEQFF
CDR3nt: TGCGCCAGCAGCCCTACTCCTAGCGTAGCCTCCTACAATGAGCAGTTCTTC

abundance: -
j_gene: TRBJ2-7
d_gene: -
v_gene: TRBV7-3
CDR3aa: CASSLAGSHEQYF
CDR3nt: TGTGCCAGCAGCTTAGCGGGTAGCCACGAGCAGTACTTC

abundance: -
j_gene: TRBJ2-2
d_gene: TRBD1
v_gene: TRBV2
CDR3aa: CASRVDRGDGELFF
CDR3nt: TGTGCCAGCCGGGTTGACAGGGGTGACGGGGAGCTGTTTTTT

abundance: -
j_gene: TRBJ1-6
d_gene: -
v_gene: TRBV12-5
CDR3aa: CASGLVGEGRSPLHF
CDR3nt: TGTGCTAGTGGTTTGGTAGGGGAGGGTCGATCACCCCTCCACTTT

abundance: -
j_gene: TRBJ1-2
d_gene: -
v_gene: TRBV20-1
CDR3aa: CSAYRTATQANYGYTF
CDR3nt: TGCAGTGCTTACCGGACAGCTACCCAAGCTAACTATGGCTACACCTTC

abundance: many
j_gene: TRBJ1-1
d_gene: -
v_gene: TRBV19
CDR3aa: CASSHPPEAFEAFF
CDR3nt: TGTGCCAGTAGTCACCCCCCGGAGGCCTTTGAAGCTTTCTTT

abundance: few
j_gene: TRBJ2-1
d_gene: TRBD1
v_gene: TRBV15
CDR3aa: CATSRVDRDNEQFF
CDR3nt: TGTGCCACCAGCAGAGTTGACAGGGACAATGAGCAGTTCTTC

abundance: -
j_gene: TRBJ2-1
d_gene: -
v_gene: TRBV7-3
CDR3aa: CASSLNRQAYNEQFF
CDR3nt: TGTGCCAGCAGCTTAAACAGGCAGGCATACAATGAGCAGTTCTTC

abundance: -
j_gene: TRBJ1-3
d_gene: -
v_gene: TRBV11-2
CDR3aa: CASSYGQLGNTIYF
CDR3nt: TGTGCCAGCAGCTATGGACAGTTAGGAAACACCATATATTTT

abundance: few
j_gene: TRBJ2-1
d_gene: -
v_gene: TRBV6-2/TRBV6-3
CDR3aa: CASGGGEQFF
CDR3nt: TGTGCCAGCGGTGGCGGAGAGCAGTTCTTC